Below are 2 T cell receptor beta chains sequenced from a single sample in a study of T cell responses to AZD1222 COVID-19 vaccine. The table came from immunoSEQ multiplex PCR; TCRdb's copy has only in-frame clones and leaves some out. Among 250,000 to 300,000 clones listed, around 93% were seen once. The sample in question was peripheral blood, obtained 28 days after the second AZD1222 dose. These receptors all stem from an adult who received the AZD1222 COVID-19 vaccine.

The rearrangement links TRBV5-1 to TRBJ1-5; D is possibly TRBD1 (5 bases). Germline V gene sequence: CDR1 SGHRS, CDR2 YFSETQ. V lost 1 base and J lost 4, with 12 bases in between. The CDR3 totals 15 residues. The CDR3 here is CASSLSYGGNQPQHF. The CDR3 bases are TGCGCCAGCAGCTTGTCTTATGGGGGAAATCAGCCCCAGCATTTT.

The CDR3 DNA reads TGTGCCAGCAGCCAATCGACACAGGGTTGGTCACCCCTCCACTTT. Its translation is CASSQSTQGWSPLHF. This chain connects TRBV3-1 (or the pseudogene TRBV3-2) to TRBJ1-6, with D perhaps matching TRBD1 (6 bases). This CDR3 comprises 15 residues. Germline V lookup: CDR1 LGHDT, CDR2 YNNKEL (reference sequence). Between the trimmed V and J ends, which lost 2 bases and 10 bases, there was a span of 15 bases.